The 20 T cell receptor beta chains reported below all come from one sample, sequenced in a study of cytomegalovirus exposure and HLA in healthy donors. The PCR had 60 Vbeta and 13 Jbeta primers. The data were produced by immunoSEQ multiplex PCR, yet TCRdb's version contains in-frame clones alone and is incomplete. The table has 200,000 to 250,000 clones, 82% seen once. Sequencing input: PBMCs. Receptor source: a woman aged 35 to 49 in good health and CMV-seropositive.

The rearrangement joins TRBV21-1 to TRBJ2-7; TRBD1, as called in the table, went unchecked against the DNA. TRBV21-1 counts as a pseudogene. This CDR3 spans 15 amino acids. DNA for the CDR3: TGTGCCAGCAGCAAAGGGGGACAGGGAGTCCACGAGCAGTACTTC. This translates into CASSKGGQGVHEQYF.

This chain connects TRBV5-8 to TRBJ1-2; weak D call: TRBD1 (5 bases). Germline lookup yields CDR1 SGHTS and CDR2 YDEGEE. V was clipped by 0 bases and J by 4 bases, with 13 bases between them. The CDR3 is 15 residues long. The CDR3 DNA follows: TGTGCCAGCAGCTTGGCCGGGGGAGCCGGCTATGGCTACACCTTC. Translated, it gives CASSLAGGAGYGYTF.

The V and J genes are TRBV11-2 and TRBJ1-4; D ambiguous. Germline CDR1 and CDR2: SGHAT and FQNNGV. The CDR3 is made up of 14 amino acids. V was trimmed by 5 bases and J by 4 bases, leaving 11 bases between them. The CDR3 here is CASSNEGFNEKLFF. As DNA, the CDR3 is TGTGCCAGCAGCAACGAGGGATTTAATGAAAAACTGTTTTTT.

The V gene is TRBV6-5, the J gene TRBJ2-3; 7 bases are a match to TRBD1. The ends lost 0 bases at V and 1 base at J; junction bases unmatched: 1. CDR3 length: 15 amino acids. Germline V gene data show CDR1 as MNHEY and CDR2 as SVGAGI. The CDR3 region is CASSYSDRGTDTQYF. DNA for the CDR3: TGTGCCAGCAGTTACTCCGACAGGGGCACAGATACGCAGTATTTT.

V gene TRBV6-5 combines with J gene TRBJ2-7; TRBD1 matches at 8 bases. Germline V gene data show CDR1 as MNHEY and CDR2 as SVGAGI. V lost 10 bases to trimming and J lost 0 bases; unmatched junction nucleotides: 11. This CDR3 has 15 amino acids. CDR3 sequence: CATYPTGGLSYEQYF. The CDR3 DNA follows: TGTGCCACCTATCCTACAGGGGGGCTCTCCTACGAGCAGTACTTC.

The chain combines TRBV7-2 with TRBJ1-1, with a weak D call TRBD1 (6 bases). V lost 3 bases and J 3 bases, leaving 11 bases between the germline ends. The CDR3 extends over 14 amino acids. Germline CDR1 SGHTA, CDR2 FQGNSA. This CDR3 is CASSLGRGDTEAFF. The CDR3 DNA sequence: TGTGCCAGCAGCTTGGGCAGGGGAGACACTGAAGCTTTCTTT. Complete variable domain (other parts from reference TRBV7-2 and TRBJ1-1): GAGVSQSPSNKVTEKGKDVELRCDPISGHTALYWYRQSLGQGLEFLIYFQGNSAPDKSGLPSDRFSAERTGGSVSTLTIQRTQQEDSAVYLCASSLGRGDTEAFFGQGTRLTVV.

Comments on this clone: Other DNA sequences of this sample code for an identical CDR3. The chain employs TRBV4-2 and TRBJ2-2; 7 bases are a match to TRBD1. The CDR3 loop spans 16 amino acids. The trim removed 0 bases at V and 6 bases at J, leaving 7 bases unmatched. CDR1 and CDR2 (germline): LGHNA, YNFKEQ. The DNA of the CDR3 is TGTGCCAGCAGCCAAGATGAGGGGGCCGGGGCCGGGGAGCTGTTTTTT. Protein sequence: CASSQDEGAGAGELFF.

The chain is built from TRBV4-1 and TRBJ1-2, with D possibly being TRBD1 (5 bases). Trimming took off 5 bases at V and 4 bases at J, with 11 bases between the two ends. CDR1 is MGHRA and CDR2 is YSYEKL in the germline V gene. This CDR3 contains 13 residues. The CDR3 bases are TGCGCCAGCAGCGTCTTGGGGGGCTATGGCTACACCTTC. As protein: CASSVLGGYGYTF.

This clone turned up a few times. This chain joins TRBV29-1 and TRBJ2-7; D possibly corresponds to TRBD2 (5 bases). The CDR3 spans 12 residues. CDR1 and CDR2 (germline): SQVTM, ANQGSEA. The germline V and J ends were trimmed by 4 bases and 2 bases, with 9 bases remaining between them. The CDR3: CSVGGGPYEQYF. In DNA, the CDR3 is TGCAGCGTTGGAGGAGGCCCCTACGAGCAGTACTTC.

This clone has a handful of counts. The genes are TRBV29-1 and TRBJ2-7; TRBD2 matches 9 bases. This CDR3 is built from 14 residues. CDR1 SQVTM and CDR2 ANQGSEA come from the germline V gene. The V segment lost 5 bases and the J segment 5 bases; nucleotides outside the gene matches: 10. The CDR3 loop reads CSVNRGLATHEQYF. DNA for the CDR3: TGCAGCGTTAACCGGGGACTAGCTACTCACGAGCAGTACTTC.

V and J are TRBV9 and TRBJ2-5; 9 bases fit TRBD2. The ends lost 2 bases at V and 5 bases at J; junction bases unmatched: 7. The length of the CDR3 is 15 residues. The germline V gene encodes CDR1 SGDLS and CDR2 YYNGEE. As DNA, the CDR3 is TGTGCCAGCAGCGTGGGTATTAGCGGGAGTGAGACCCAGTACTTC. This codes for CASSVGISGSETQYF.

The chain recombines TRBV5-8 with TRBJ2-3, with 11 bases matching TRBD2. Trimming cost V 0 bases and J 5 bases; bases outside gene matches: 14. The CDR3 is 19 amino acids. Germline V gives CDR1 SGHTS, CDR2 YDEGEE. The DNA for the CDR3 is TGTGCCAGCAGCTTGGCCGTGGTAGCGGGGGGGCGGAGAAGAGATACGCAGTATTTT. Protein product: CASSLAVVAGGRRRDTQYF.

The V and J genes are TRBV18 and TRBJ2-1, with 9 nucleotides matching TRBD2. Germline assignment: CDR1 KGHSH and CDR2 LQKENI. The J segment lost 0 bases and the V segment lost 4 bases, leaving 4 bases of the junction unmatched. The CDR3 consists of 16 residues. CDR3 DNA sequence: TGTGCCAGCTCACAACTTAGCGGGAGCTCCTACAATGAGCAGTTCTTC. Amino acid sequence: CASSQLSGSSYNEQFF.

The chain is built from TRBV7-2 and TRBJ1-1; no clear D. Deletions cut 8 bases from V and 8 bases from J, with 12 bases between. In germline, CDR1 is SGHTA, CDR2 FQGNSA. The CDR3 has 11 residues. CDR3 residues: CASAGTLEAFF. The CDR3 DNA is TGTGCCAGCGCGGGAACTCTAGAAGCTTTCTTT.

The chain combines TRBV7-2 with TRBJ1-4; 10 nucleotides agree with TRBD1. V lost 1 base to trimming and J lost 8 bases; unmatched junction nucleotides: 13. Per the germline V gene, CDR1 is SGHTA and CDR2 is FQGNSA. This CDR3 is built from 18 residues. The DNA for the CDR3 is TGTGCCAGCAGCTTAGGGGAGGTCCCGGGACAGGGGAACGAAAAACTGTTTTTT. Its translation is CASSLGEVPGQGNEKLFF. Based on the CDR3 plus reference TRBV7-2 and TRBJ1-4, the full variable domain is GAGVSQSPSNKVTEKGKDVELRCDPISGHTALYWYRQSLGQGLEFLIYFQGNSAPDKSGLPSDRFSAERTGGSVSTLTIQRTQQEDSAVYLCASSLGEVPGQGNEKLFFGSGTQLSVL.

There are a few counts of this clone. A far larger clone is one nucleotide away, so this likely arose from a read error. The sample contains more than one DNA sequence encoding this CDR3. V and J are TRBV7-2 and TRBJ2-7; tentatively, D is TRBD1 (6 bases). The germline V gene encodes CDR1 SGHTA and CDR2 FQGNSA. The CDR3 extends over 13 amino acids. V was pared by 5 bases and J by 7 bases, with 15 bases between. CDR3 sequence reads: CASSQRTGREQYF. The DNA for the CDR3 is TGTGCCAGCAGCCAACGTACAGGGCGAGAGCAGTACTTC.

This chain uses TRBV4-3 with TRBJ1-1, with 7 bases that match TRBD1. V was pared by 2 bases and J by 1 base, with 4 bases of the junction left unmatched. The length of the CDR3 is 15 residues. CDR1 and CDR2 (germline): LGHNA, YSLEER. The CDR3 nucleotides are TGCGCCAGCAGCCAACGGACAGGAACGAACACTGAAGCTTTCTTT. Translated, it gives CASSQRTGTNTEAFF.

This clone appeared a few times. The chain carries TRBV30 and TRBJ2-2; no clear D. This CDR3 region has 12 residues. Trimming took 1 base from V and 7 from J, leaving 7 bases between them. Germline CDR1 and CDR2: GTSNPN and SVGIG (reference sequence). The CDR3: CAWSGAIGELFF. DNA of the CDR3: TGTGCCTGGAGTGGGGCGATCGGGGAGCTGTTTTTT.

The chain uses TRBV9 and TRBJ1-6; D remains unclear. Germline V CDR1 and CDR2: SGDLS, YYNGEE. V lost 4 bases, J lost 0 bases, and 17 bases lay in between. The CDR3 sequence is 18 residues long. Here the CDR3 reads CASSNTGNLGSYNSPLHF. The CDR3 coding sequence is TGTGCCAGCAGCAACACGGGAAATCTGGGCTCCTATAATTCACCCCTCCACTTT.

The genes are TRBV25-1 and TRBJ1-5, with D possibly being TRBD1 (5 bases). Germline CDR1 and CDR2: MGHDK and SYGVNS. The V and J ends lost 7 bases and 0 bases respectively, with 10 bases between them. The CDR3 extends over 14 amino acids. CDR3 amino acids: CASTGTNSNQPQHF. The CDR3 bases are TGTGCCAGCACAGGGACTAATAGCAATCAGCCCCAGCATTTT.